The rows below give T cell receptor beta chains drawn from one sample of a study of shared clonotypes between healthy human individuals. The table came from immunoSEQ multiplex PCR; TCRdb's copy has only in-frame clones and leaves some out. The sample shows about 1 million clones, more than 65% of them seen only once. The sample taken for sequencing was memory CD4+ T cells sorted from blood. Receptors originate from a man aged 18 to 29 in good health. The CDR3 runs from the conserved cysteine through the conserved F or W. Clone size is stated in some rows and not others, as once, few, many or a class when expanded.

V gene: TRBV7-9; CDR3 length: 15; J gene: TRBJ2-1; clone size: -; CDR3 protein: CASSSYLAGADEQFF
V gene: TRBV28; CDR3 length: 16; J gene: TRBJ1-6; clone size: -; CDR3 protein: CASSRNTGGNNSPLHF
V gene: TRBV19; CDR3 length: 14; J gene: TRBJ1-5; clone size: -; CDR3 protein: CASMGRGGGQPQHF
V gene: TRBV9; CDR3 length: 14; J gene: TRBJ1-6; clone size: -; CDR3 protein: CASSEEGTYSPLHF
V gene: TRBV7-9; CDR3 length: 15; J gene: TRBJ2-3; clone size: -; CDR3 protein: CASSFSLFSTDTQYF
V gene: TRBV14; CDR3 length: 16; J gene: TRBJ2-1; clone size: -; CDR3 protein: CASSSYQGSRNNEQFF
V gene: TRBV4-1; CDR3 length: 14; J gene: TRBJ2-7; clone size: -; CDR3 protein: CASSQGETAREQYF
V gene: TRBV30; CDR3 length: 13; J gene: TRBJ1-4; clone size: few; CDR3 protein: CAWSWDPNEKLFF
V gene: TRBV4-1; CDR3 length: 18; J gene: TRBJ1-6; clone size: -; CDR3 protein: CASSQVDRGPYYNSPLHF
V gene: TRBV7-2; CDR3 length: 16; J gene: TRBJ2-5; clone size: once; CDR3 protein: CASSQSNRGPQETQYF
V gene: TRBV11-2; CDR3 length: 14; J gene: TRBJ2-7; clone size: -; CDR3 protein: CASGTTRGAYEQYF
V gene: TRBV11-2; CDR3 length: 15; J gene: TRBJ1-5; clone size: -; CDR3 protein: CASSFGVSSNQPQHF
V gene: TRBV11-2; CDR3 length: 11; J gene: TRBJ2-3; clone size: few; CDR3 protein: CASSFSGGAYF
V gene: TRBV19; CDR3 length: 13; J gene: TRBJ1-5; clone size: -; CDR3 protein: CAYRRLKNQPQHF
V gene: TRBV30; CDR3 length: 15; J gene: TRBJ2-5; clone size: -; CDR3 protein: CAWSLGLKIKETQYF
V gene: TRBV25-1; CDR3 length: 15; J gene: TRBJ1-6; clone size: -; CDR3 protein: CASSNTGTPNSPLHF
V gene: TRBV4-1; CDR3 length: 12; J gene: TRBJ2-3; clone size: -; CDR3 protein: CASSRVSDTQYF
V gene: TRBV7-8; CDR3 length: 16; J gene: TRBJ2-7; clone size: -; CDR3 protein: CASSPVAGGPAYEQYF
V gene: TRBV5-1; CDR3 length: 14; J gene: TRBJ2-5; clone size: -; CDR3 protein: CASSLAGGHETQYF
V gene: TRBV12-5; CDR3 length: 14; J gene: TRBJ1-4; clone size: -; CDR3 protein: CASGTDSPNEKLFF
V gene: TRBV28; CDR3 length: 18; J gene: TRBJ1-5; clone size: -; CDR3 protein: CASSLYRGDIGSNQPQHF
V gene: TRBV5-1; CDR3 length: 14; J gene: TRBJ1-1; clone size: few; CDR3 protein: CASSEQTGRTEAFF
V gene: TRBV6-5; CDR3 length: 14; J gene: TRBJ1-2; clone size: -; CDR3 protein: CASSYITGTDGYTF
V gene: TRBV10-3; CDR3 length: 19; J gene: TRBJ2-5; clone size: -; CDR3 protein: CAISTGTSGGASVQETQYF
V gene: TRBV5-3; CDR3 length: 19; J gene: TRBJ2-4; clone size: few; CDR3 protein: CARSLPGGSSGVAKNIQYF
V gene: TRBV5-1; CDR3 length: 13; J gene: TRBJ2-1; clone size: -; CDR3 protein: CASRISSGNEQFF
V gene: TRBV7-9; CDR3 length: 15; J gene: TRBJ2-2; clone size: -; CDR3 protein: CASSLRGQDTGELFF
V gene: TRBV7-9; CDR3 length: 17; J gene: TRBJ2-3; clone size: -; CDR3 protein: CASSQDGASGGADTQYF
V gene: TRBV28; CDR3 length: 11; J gene: TRBJ2-4; clone size: -; CDR3 protein: CASSLGDIQYF
V gene: TRBV4-1; CDR3 length: 15; J gene: TRBJ2-5; clone size: -; CDR3 protein: CASSQVSGSGETQYF
V gene: TRBV19; CDR3 length: 17; J gene: TRBJ2-2; clone size: -; CDR3 protein: CASSIEGLATNTGELFF
V gene: TRBV5-1; CDR3 length: 14; J gene: TRBJ2-1; clone size: -; CDR3 protein: CASSLTPGSDEQFF
V gene: TRBV6-5; CDR3 length: 14; J gene: TRBJ1-5; clone size: -; CDR3 protein: CASRPDSTNQPQHF
V gene: TRBV6-5; CDR3 length: 15; J gene: TRBJ1-1; clone size: -; CDR3 protein: CASSAGRRVNTEAFF
V gene: TRBV30; CDR3 length: 13; J gene: TRBJ1-2; clone size: -; CDR3 protein: CAWSAQHNYGYTF
V gene: TRBV4-3; CDR3 length: 15; J gene: TRBJ2-1; clone size: many; CDR3 protein: CASSQDALVYNEQFF
V gene: TRBV7-3; CDR3 length: 15; J gene: TRBJ2-1; clone size: few; CDR3 protein: CASSYQPGQMNEQFF
V gene: TRBV4-1; CDR3 length: 17; J gene: TRBJ2-6; clone size: -; CDR3 protein: CASSPSSTASGANVLTF
V gene: TRBV5-6; CDR3 length: 15; J gene: TRBJ1-1; clone size: -; CDR3 protein: CASSFGSTVNTEAFF
V gene: TRBV15; CDR3 length: 15; J gene: TRBJ2-5; clone size: few; CDR3 protein: CATSRDLGQGQTQYF
V gene: TRBV4-2; CDR3 length: 15; J gene: TRBJ1-1; clone size: -; CDR3 protein: CASSQGDRGATEAFF
V gene: TRBV13; CDR3 length: 15; J gene: TRBJ1-2; clone size: many; CDR3 protein: CASSLQGAPGYGYTF
V gene: TRBV29-1; CDR3 length: 14; J gene: TRBJ2-3; clone size: -; CDR3 protein: CSVVWPSGTDTQYF
V gene: TRBV6-5; CDR3 length: 14; J gene: TRBJ1-4; clone size: -; CDR3 protein: CASRPTGYGEKLFF
V gene: TRBV12-5; CDR3 length: 14; J gene: TRBJ2-1; clone size: -; CDR3 protein: CASGLSGGYNEQFF